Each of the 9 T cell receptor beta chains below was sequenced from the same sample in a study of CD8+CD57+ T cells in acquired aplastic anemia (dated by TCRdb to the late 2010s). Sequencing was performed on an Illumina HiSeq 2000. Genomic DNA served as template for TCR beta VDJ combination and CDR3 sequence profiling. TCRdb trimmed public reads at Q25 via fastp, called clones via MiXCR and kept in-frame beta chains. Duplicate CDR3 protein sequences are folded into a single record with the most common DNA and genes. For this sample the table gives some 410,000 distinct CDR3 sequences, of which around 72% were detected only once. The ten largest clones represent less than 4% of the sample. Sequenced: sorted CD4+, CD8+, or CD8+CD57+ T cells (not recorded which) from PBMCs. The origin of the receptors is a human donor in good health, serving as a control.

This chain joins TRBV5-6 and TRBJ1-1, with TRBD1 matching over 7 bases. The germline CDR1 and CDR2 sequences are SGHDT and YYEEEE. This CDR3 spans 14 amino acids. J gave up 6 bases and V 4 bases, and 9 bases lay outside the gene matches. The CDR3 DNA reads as TGTGCCAGCAGCCCAACAGGGGTGCCCGCTGAAGCTTTCTTT. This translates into CASSPTGVPAEAFF.

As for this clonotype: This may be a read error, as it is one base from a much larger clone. CDR3 loop: CASSREYNEQFF. In DNA form, the CDR3 reads TGTGCCAGCTCAAGAGAGTACAATGAGCAGTTCTTC. This chain joins TRBV18 and TRBJ2-1; D call uncertain. Per germline, CDR1 KGHSH and CDR2 LQKENI. V lost 5 bases and J 4 bases, leaving 6 bases between the germline ends. The CDR3 spans 12 residues. Full variable domain (outside the CDR3, taken from reference TRBV18 and TRBJ2-1): NAGVMQNPRHLVRRRGQEARLRCSPMKGHSHVYWYRQLPEEGLKFMVYLQKENIIDESGMPKERFSAEFPKEGPSILRIQQVVRGDSAAYFCASSREYNEQFFGPGTRLTVL.

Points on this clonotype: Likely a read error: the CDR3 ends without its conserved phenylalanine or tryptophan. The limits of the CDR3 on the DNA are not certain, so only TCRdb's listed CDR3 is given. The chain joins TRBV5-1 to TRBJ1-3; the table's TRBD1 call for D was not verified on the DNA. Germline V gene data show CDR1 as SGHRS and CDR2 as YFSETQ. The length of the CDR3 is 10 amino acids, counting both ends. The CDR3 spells CASSNQGANT.

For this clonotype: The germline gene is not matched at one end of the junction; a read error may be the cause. CDR3 sequence (DNA): TGTGCTAGCAGCTACCGTCGGACTCTGACCTACGAGCAGCATTTT. Protein product: CASSYRRTLTYEQHF. The chain uses TRBV7-9 and TRBJ1-5, with D unclear. This CDR3 contains 15 residues. CDR1 is SEHNR, CDR2 FQNEAQ, per germline (reference sequence). Based on the CDR3 plus reference TRBV7-9 and TRBJ1-5, the full variable domain is DTGVSQNPRHKITKRGQNVTFRCDPISEHNRLYWYRQTLGQGPEFLTYFQNEAQLEKSRLLSDRFSAERPKGSFSTLEIQRTEQGDSAMYLCASSYRRTLTYEQHFGDGTRLSIL.

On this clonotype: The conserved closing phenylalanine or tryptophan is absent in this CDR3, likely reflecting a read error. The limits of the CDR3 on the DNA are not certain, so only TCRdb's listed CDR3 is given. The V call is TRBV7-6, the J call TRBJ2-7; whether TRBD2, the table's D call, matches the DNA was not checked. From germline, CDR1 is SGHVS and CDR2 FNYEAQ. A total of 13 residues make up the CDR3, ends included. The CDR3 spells CASSLVETQYFGP.

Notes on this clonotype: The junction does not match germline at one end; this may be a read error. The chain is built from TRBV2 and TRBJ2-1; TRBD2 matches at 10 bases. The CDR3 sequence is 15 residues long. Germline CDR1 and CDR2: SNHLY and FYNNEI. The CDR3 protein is CATSPPSGGNNEQFF. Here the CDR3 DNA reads TGTGCCACCAGTCCCCCTAGCGGGGGTAACAATGAGCAGTTCTTC.

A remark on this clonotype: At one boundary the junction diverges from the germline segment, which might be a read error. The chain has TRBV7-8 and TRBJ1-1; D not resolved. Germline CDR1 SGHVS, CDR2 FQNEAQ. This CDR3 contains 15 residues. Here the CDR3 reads CASSLGPYLYTEAFF. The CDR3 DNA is TGTGCCAGCAGTTTAGGGCCCTACCTTTACACTGAAGCTTTCTTT.

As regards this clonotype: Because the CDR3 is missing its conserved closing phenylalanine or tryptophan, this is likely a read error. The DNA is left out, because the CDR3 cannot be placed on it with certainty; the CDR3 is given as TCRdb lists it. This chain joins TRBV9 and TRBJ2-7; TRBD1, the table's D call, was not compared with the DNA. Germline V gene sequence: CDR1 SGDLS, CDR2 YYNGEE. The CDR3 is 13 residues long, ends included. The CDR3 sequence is CASSVVGGSGNTI.

The CDR3 loop reads CATREGRPENTIYF. The CDR3 DNA reads TGTGCCACCCGAGAAGGCCGGCCTGAAAACACCATATATTTT. This sequence joins TRBV7-8 and TRBJ1-6; D gene unclear. The J call is doubtful: the DNA matches TRBJ1-3 better. The CDR3 contains 14 residues. CDR1 and CDR2 from the germline V gene are SGHVS and FQNEAQ.